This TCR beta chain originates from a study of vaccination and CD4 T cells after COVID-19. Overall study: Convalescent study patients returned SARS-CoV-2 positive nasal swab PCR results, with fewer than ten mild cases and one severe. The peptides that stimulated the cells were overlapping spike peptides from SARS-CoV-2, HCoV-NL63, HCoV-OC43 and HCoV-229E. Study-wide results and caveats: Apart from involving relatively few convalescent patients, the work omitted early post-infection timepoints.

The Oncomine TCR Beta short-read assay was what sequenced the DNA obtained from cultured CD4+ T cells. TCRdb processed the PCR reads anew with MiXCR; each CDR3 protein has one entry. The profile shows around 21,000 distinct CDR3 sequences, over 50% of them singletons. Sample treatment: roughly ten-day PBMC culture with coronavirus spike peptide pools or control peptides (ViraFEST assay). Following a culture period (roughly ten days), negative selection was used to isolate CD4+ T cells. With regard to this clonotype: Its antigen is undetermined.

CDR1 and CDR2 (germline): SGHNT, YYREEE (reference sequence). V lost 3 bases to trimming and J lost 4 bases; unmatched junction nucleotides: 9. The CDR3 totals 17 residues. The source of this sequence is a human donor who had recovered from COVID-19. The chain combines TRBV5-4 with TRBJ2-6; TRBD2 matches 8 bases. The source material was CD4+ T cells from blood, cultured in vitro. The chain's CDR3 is CASSSGLARAGANVLTF. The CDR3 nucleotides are TGTGCCAGCAGCTCCGGACTAGCCCGGGCGGGGGCCAACGTCCTGACTTTC.